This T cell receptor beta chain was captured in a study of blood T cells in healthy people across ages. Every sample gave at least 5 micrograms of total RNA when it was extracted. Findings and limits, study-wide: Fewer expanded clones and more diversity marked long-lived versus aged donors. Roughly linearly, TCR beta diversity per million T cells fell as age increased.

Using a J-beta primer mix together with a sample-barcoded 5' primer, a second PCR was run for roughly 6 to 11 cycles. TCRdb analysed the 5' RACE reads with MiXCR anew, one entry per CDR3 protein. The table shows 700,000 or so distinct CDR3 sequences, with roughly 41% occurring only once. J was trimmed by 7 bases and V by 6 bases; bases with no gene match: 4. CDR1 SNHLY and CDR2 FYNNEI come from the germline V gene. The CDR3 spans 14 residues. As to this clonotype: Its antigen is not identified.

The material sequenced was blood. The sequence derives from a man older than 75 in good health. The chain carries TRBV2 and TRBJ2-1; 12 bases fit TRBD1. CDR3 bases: TGTGCCAGCAGGCCGGGACAGGGGGCGAATGAGCAGTTCTTC. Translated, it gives CASRPGQGANEQFF.